A selection of T cell receptor beta chains follows, all from one sample in a study of blood T cell repertoires in COVID-19. The protocol was immunoSEQ multiplex PCR, while the TCRdb copy is restricted to in-frame clones and leaves out a portion. The data contain roughly 270,000 clones, approximately 81% of them singletons. Sequenced: PBMCs or T cells enriched from blood (not recorded which). These receptors were collected from a woman aged 50 to 60 who had recovered from COVID-19. The CDR3 runs from the conserved cysteine through the conserved F or W. The order of the fields is J gene, V gene, clone size, D gene, CDR3 protein, CDR3 DNA. D genes are given only for firm matches. Rows may omit the clone size; those that give it use once, few, many or a size class.

J gene: TRBJ2-1; V gene: TRBV19; clone size: -; D gene: -; CDR3 protein: CASSIRVGEHQFF; CDR3 DNA: TGTGCCAGTAGTATCCGAGTGGGAGAACACCAGTTCTTC
J gene: TRBJ1-5; V gene: TRBV6-2/TRBV6-3; clone size: once; D gene: -; CDR3 protein: CASSYPRAGAVNQPQHF; CDR3 DNA: TGTGCCAGCAGTTACCCAAGGGCAGGGGCTGTAAATCAGCCCCAGCATTTT
J gene: TRBJ1-4; V gene: TRBV6-5; clone size: -; D gene: -; CDR3 protein: CASSRRQTTNEKLFF; CDR3 DNA: TGTGCCAGCAGTCGCAGACAGACAACTAATGAAAAACTGTTTTTT
J gene: TRBJ1-2; V gene: TRBV14; clone size: -; D gene: -; CDR3 protein: CASSQNFYGYTF; CDR3 DNA: TGTGCCAGCAGCCAAAACTTCTATGGCTACACCTTC
J gene: TRBJ1-1; V gene: TRBV29-1; clone size: -; D gene: -; CDR3 protein: CSVQRTALNTEAFF; CDR3 DNA: TGCAGCGTCCAAAGGACAGCTTTGAACACTGAAGCTTTCTTT
J gene: TRBJ1-5; V gene: TRBV2; clone size: -; D gene: TRBD1; CDR3 protein: CASSSFTGGAQPQHF; CDR3 DNA: TGTGCCAGCAGCAGCTTTACAGGGGGCGCCCAGCCCCAGCATTTT
J gene: TRBJ2-2; V gene: TRBV6-5; clone size: -; D gene: -; CDR3 protein: CASSYDTLRELFF; CDR3 DNA: TGTGCCAGCAGTTATGATACTTTAAGGGAGCTGTTTTTT
J gene: TRBJ1-6; V gene: TRBV7-8; clone size: -; D gene: -; CDR3 protein: CASSTGRNSPLHF; CDR3 DNA: TGTGCCAGCAGCACGGGGAGAAATTCACCCCTCCACTTT
J gene: TRBJ1-2; V gene: TRBV15; clone size: few; D gene: TRBD1; CDR3 protein: CATSRGGTGAQREGYTF; CDR3 DNA: TGTGCCACCAGCAGAGGGGGAACAGGGGCCCAACGGGAGGGCTACACCTTC
J gene: TRBJ2-7; V gene: TRBV7-2; clone size: -; D gene: TRBD2; CDR3 protein: CASSSSAGGLYEQYF; CDR3 DNA: TGTGCCAGCAGCTCATCAGCGGGGGGCCTTTACGAGCAGTACTTC
J gene: TRBJ1-2; V gene: TRBV12-3/TRBV12-4; clone size: -; D gene: -; CDR3 protein: CASSKEANYGYTF; CDR3 DNA: TGTGCCAGCAGTAAGGAGGCTAACTATGGCTACACCTTC